This TCR beta chain stems from a study of T cells after yellow fever vaccination. This clonotype showed up many times. One entry per CDR3 protein results from TCRdb running MiXCR on the 5' RACE reads. In the table there are 300,000 or so distinct CDR3 sequences, around 7% of which are singletons. The sequence was collected from a man aged 18-30 years who received the YFV17D yellow fever vaccine. Sequences were derived from PBMCs, sampled more than 40 days after the first yellow fever vaccination.

CDR3 in DNA: TGTGCCAGCAGCTTAGGACAGGCCGGGGAGCTGTTTTTT. Its protein is CASSLGQAGELFF. The rearrangement uses TRBV7-3 and TRBJ2-2, with 7 bases fitting TRBD1. Germline CDR1 and CDR2: SGHTA and FQGTGA. The CDR3 contains 13 residues. Trimming cost V 2 bases and J 6 bases; bases outside gene matches: 0.